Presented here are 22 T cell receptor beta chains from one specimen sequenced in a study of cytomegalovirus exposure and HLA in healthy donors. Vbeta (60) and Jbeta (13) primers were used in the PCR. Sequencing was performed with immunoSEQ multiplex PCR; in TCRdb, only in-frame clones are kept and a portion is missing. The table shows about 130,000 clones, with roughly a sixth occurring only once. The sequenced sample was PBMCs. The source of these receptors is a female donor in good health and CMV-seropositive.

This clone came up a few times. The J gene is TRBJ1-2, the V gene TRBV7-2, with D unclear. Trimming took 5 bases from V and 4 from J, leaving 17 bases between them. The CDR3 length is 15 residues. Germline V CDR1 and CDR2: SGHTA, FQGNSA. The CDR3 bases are TGTGCCAGCAGCCGGGGATTGAAAGGTTTCTATGGCTACACCTTC. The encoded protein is CASSRGLKGFYGYTF.

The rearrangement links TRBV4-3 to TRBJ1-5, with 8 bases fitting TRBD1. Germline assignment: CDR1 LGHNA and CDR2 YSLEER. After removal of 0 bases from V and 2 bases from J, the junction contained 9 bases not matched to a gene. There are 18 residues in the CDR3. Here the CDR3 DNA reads TGCGCCAGCAGCCAAGAGCTACAGGGGGGTTGGCGCAATCAGCCCCAGCATTTT. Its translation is CASSQELQGGWRNQPQHF.

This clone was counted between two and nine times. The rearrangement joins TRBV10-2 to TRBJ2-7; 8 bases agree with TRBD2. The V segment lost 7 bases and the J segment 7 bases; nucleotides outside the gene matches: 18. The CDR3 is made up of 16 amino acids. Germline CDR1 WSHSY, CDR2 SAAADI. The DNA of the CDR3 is TGCGCCAGCACAAAAAAAATGCCGGGACTAGTACGGGAGCAGTACTTC. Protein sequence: CASTKKMPGLVREQYF.

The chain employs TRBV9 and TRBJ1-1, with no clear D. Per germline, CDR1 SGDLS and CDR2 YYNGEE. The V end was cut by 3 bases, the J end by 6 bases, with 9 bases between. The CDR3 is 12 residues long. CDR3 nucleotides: TGTGCCAGCAGCGGTAACGGGGCTGAAGCTTTCTTT. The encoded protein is CASSGNGAEAFF. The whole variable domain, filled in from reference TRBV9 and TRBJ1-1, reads DSGVTQTPKHLITATGQRVTLRCSPRSGDLSVYWYQQSLDQGLQFLIQYYNGEERAKGNILERFSAQQFPDLHSELNLSSLELGDSALYFCASSGNGAEAFFGQGTRLTVV.

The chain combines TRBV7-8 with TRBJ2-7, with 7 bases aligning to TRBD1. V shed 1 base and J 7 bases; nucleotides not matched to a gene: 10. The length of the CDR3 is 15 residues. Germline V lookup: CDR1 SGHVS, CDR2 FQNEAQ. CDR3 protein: CASSLVQDRPSEQYF. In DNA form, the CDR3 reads TGTGCCAGCAGCTTAGTACAGGACAGGCCATCGGAGCAGTACTTC.

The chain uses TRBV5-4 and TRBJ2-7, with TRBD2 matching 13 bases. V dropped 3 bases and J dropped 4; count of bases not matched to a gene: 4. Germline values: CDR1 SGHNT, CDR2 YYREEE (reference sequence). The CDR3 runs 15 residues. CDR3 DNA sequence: TGTGCCAGCAGCTATAGGACTAGCGGGAGTTACGAGCAGTACTTC. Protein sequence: CASSYRTSGSYEQYF. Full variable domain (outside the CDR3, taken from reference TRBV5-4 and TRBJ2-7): ETGVTQSPTHLIKTRGQQVTLRCSSQSGHNTVSWYQQALGQGPQFIFQYYREEENGRGNFPPRFSGLQFPNYSSELNVNALELDDSALYLCASSYRTSGSYEQYFGPGTRLTVT.

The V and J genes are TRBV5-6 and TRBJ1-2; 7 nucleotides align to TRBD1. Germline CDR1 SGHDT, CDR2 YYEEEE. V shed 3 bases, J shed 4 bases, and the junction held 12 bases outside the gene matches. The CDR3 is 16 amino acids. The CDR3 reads CASSSVGTELSYGYTF. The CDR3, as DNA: TGTGCCAGCAGCTCAGTAGGGACAGAACTTTCCTATGGCTACACCTTC.

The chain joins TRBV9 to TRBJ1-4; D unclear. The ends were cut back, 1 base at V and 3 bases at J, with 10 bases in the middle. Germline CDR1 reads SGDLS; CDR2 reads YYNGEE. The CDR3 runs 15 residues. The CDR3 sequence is CASSVSQLANEKLFF. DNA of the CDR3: TGTGCCAGCAGCGTAAGCCAATTGGCTAATGAAAAACTGTTTTTT.

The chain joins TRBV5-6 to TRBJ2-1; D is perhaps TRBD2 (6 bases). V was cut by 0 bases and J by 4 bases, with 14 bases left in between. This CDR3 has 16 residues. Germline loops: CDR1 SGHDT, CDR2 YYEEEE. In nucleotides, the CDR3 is TGTGCCAGCAGCTTGGGGCCGGGAGAGACATACAATGAGCAGTTCTTC. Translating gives CASSLGPGETYNEQFF.

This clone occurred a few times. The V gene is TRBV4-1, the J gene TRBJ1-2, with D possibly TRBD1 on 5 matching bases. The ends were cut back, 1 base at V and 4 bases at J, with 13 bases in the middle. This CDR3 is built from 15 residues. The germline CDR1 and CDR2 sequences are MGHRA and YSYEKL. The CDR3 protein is CASSQALVRGYGYTF. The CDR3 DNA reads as TGCGCCAGCAGCCAAGCCTTGGTTAGGGGCTATGGCTACACCTTC.

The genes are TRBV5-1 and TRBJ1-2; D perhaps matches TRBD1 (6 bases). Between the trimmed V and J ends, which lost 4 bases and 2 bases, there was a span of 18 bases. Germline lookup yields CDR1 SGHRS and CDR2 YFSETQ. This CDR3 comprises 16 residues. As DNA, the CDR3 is TGCGCCAGCAGCCCGGTGGGGGGGCCCTTAAACTATGGCTACACCTTC. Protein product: CASSPVGGPLNYGYTF.

CDR3 residues: CASTLSGVLVYTF. For the CDR3, the DNA is TGTGCCAGCACCTTGTCAGGGGTATTGGTCTACACCTTC. The chain has TRBV28 and TRBJ1-2; D may be TRBD1 (6 bases). Trimming cost V 7 bases and J 10 bases, with 19 bases left between them. The germline V gene has CDR1 MDHEN and CDR2 SYDVKM. This CDR3 has 13 amino acids.

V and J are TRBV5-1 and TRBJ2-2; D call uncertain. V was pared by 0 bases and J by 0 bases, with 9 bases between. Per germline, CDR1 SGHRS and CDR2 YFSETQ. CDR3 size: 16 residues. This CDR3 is CASSLVTQANTGELFF. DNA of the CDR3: TGCGCCAGCAGCTTGGTCACGCAGGCGAACACCGGGGAGCTGTTTTTT.

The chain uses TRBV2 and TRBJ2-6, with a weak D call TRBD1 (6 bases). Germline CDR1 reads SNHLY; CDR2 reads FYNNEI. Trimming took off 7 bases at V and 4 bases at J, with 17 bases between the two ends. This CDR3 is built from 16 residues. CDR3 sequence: CASIFAQGFGANVLTF. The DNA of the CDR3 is TGTGCCAGCATTTTTGCTCAGGGGTTCGGGGCCAACGTCCTGACTTTC.

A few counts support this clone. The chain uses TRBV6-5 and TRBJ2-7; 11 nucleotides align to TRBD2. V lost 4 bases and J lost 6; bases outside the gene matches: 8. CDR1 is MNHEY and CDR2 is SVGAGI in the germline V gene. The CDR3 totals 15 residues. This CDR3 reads CASSSKGLAASEQYF. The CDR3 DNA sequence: TGTGCCAGCAGTTCTAAGGGACTAGCGGCGAGCGAGCAGTACTTC.

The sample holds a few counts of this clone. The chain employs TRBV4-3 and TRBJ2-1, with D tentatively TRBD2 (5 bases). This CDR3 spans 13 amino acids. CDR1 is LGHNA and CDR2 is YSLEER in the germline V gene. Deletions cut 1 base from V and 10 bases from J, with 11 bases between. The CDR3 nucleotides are TGCGCCAGCAGCCAAGCTGCTAGCTCAGAGCAGTTCTTC. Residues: CASSQAASSEQFF.

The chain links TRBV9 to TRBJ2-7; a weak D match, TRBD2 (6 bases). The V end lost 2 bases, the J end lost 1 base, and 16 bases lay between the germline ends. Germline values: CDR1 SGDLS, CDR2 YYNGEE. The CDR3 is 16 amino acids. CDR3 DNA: TGTGCCAGCAGCGTGGATCCGGGTAGCGGTTCCTACGAGCAGTACTTC. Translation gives CASSVDPGSGSYEQYF.

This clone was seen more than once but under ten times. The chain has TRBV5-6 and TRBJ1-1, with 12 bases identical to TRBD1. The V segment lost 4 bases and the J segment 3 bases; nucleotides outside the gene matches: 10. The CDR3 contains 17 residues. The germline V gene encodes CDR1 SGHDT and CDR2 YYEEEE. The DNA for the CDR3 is TGTGCCAGCAGCCGGGACAGGGGGCGCGGACGTTACACTGAAGCTTTCTTT. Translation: CASSRDRGRGRYTEAFF.

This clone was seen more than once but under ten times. Written as DNA, the CDR3 is TGTGCCAGCAGCTTGGCCGCGGGAGGGTTCGCGTCTGAAGCTTTCTTT. As protein: CASSLAAGGFASEAFF. The chain has TRBV5-6 and TRBJ1-1; no clear D gene. Per the germline V gene, CDR1 is SGHDT and CDR2 is YYEEEE. The ends were cut back, 0 bases at V and 6 bases at J, with 18 bases in the middle. CDR3 length: 16 amino acids.

The CDR3 DNA is TGTGCCAGCAGCTTAGTTACGGGGAATAAAGGAAACACCATATATTTT. Translation gives CASSLVTGNKGNTIYF. The chain employs TRBV7-9 and TRBJ1-3; D is unclear. V was shortened by 1 base and J by 4 bases, with 14 bases between the two germline ends. Germline CDR1 SEHNR, CDR2 FQNEAQ (reference sequence). This CDR3 is built from 16 residues.

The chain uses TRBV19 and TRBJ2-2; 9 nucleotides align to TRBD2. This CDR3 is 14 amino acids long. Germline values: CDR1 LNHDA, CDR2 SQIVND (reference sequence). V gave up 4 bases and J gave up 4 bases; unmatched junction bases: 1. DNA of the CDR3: TGTGCCAGTAGTAGCGGGAGGGCCACCGGGGAGCTGTTTTTT. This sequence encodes CASSSGRATGELFF.

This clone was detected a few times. CDR3 sequence reads: CASSQPSGRANTGELFF. CDR3 DNA sequence: TGCGCCAGCAGCCAACCGTCTGGCCGTGCGAACACCGGGGAGCTGTTTTTT. The chain combines TRBV4-1 with TRBJ2-2; D uncertain. Germline V gene lookup returns CDR1 MGHRA and CDR2 YSYEKL. CDR3 size: 17 residues. Trimming left V 2 bases short and J 0 bases short, with 13 bases between.